Below are 24 T cell receptor beta chains sequenced from a single sample in a study of OX40 agonist ivuxolimab in advanced cancers. Assay: immunoSEQ multiplex PCR; the TCRdb copy retains only in-frame clones and omits some. The sample carries tens of thousands of clones, more than 80% recorded once. The sequencing used CD4+ or CD8+ T cells sorted from blood, collected in a trial of the OX40 agonist ivuxolimab. These receptors came from an adult with an advanced solid tumor such as melanoma, head and neck, liver or kidney cancer.

The chain combines TRBV5-1 with TRBJ1-1; D gene uncertain. This CDR3 comprises 13 residues. Deletions cut 0 bases from V and 1 base from J, with 4 bases between. Germline loops: CDR1 SGHRS, CDR2 YFSETQ. The CDR3 DNA reads TGCGCCAGCAGCTTGGCAGGGAACACTGAAGCTTTCTTT. The encoded protein is CASSLAGNTEAFF.

Only a few counts were recorded for this clone. This chain joins TRBV5-8 and TRBJ1-4; a possible D gene is TRBD1 (5 bases). The CDR3 is 11 amino acids. Germline V gene sequence: CDR1 SGHTS, CDR2 YDEGEE. Trimming removed 0 bases from V and 14 bases from J, with 8 bases in between. The CDR3 DNA reads as TGTGCCAGCAGCTTGGGCGGGGGGCTGTTTTTT. It is translated as CASSLGGGLFF.

V usage is TRBV7-9 and J usage is TRBJ1-1; TRBD1 is a possible D gene (5 bases). Germline assignment: CDR1 SEHNR and CDR2 FQNEAQ (reference sequence). This CDR3 is built from 15 residues. Trimming pared 2 bases from V and 1 base from J, leaving 11 bases between. The CDR3 DNA is TGTGCCAGCAGCTTAACCGGGACGGAGAACACTGAAGCTTTCTTT. Protein product: CASSLTGTENTEAFF.

The chain recombines TRBV4-3 with TRBJ2-3; 12 nucleotides line up with TRBD2. CDR3 size: 16 residues. J lost 8 bases, V lost 2 bases, and 8 bases had no gene match. CDR1 is LGHNA, CDR2 YSLEER, per germline. CDR3 in amino acids: CASSQQTSGGPGTQYF. The CDR3 bases are TGCGCCAGCAGCCAACAGACTAGCGGGGGCCCCGGTACGCAGTATTTT.

The chain recombines TRBV4-3 with TRBJ2-3, with unresolved D. The germline V and J ends were trimmed by 2 bases and 0 bases, with 6 bases remaining between them. The CDR3 loop spans 14 amino acids. Germline loops: CDR1 LGHNA, CDR2 YSLEER. The CDR3 spells CASSQLGSTDTQYF. Here the CDR3 DNA reads TGCGCCAGCAGCCAACTAGGTAGCACAGATACGCAGTATTTT.

V and J are TRBV4-3 and TRBJ2-3; 15 positions agree with TRBD2. CDR3 length: 15 amino acids. Germline V gives CDR1 LGHNA, CDR2 YSLEER. Trimming at V came to 5 bases and at J to 6 bases, leaving 3 bases not matched to a gene. CDR3 region: CASSRTSGGADTQYF. CDR3 in DNA: TGCGCCAGCAGCAGGACTAGCGGGGGGGCGGATACGCAGTATTTT.

The chain recombines TRBV6-5 with TRBJ1-6; unclear D gene. V was shortened by 2 bases and J by 0 bases, with 5 bases between the two germline ends. Germline assignment: CDR1 MNHEY and CDR2 SVGAGI. This CDR3 has 15 amino acids. The DNA for the CDR3 is TGTGCCAGCAGTTACAGGAGCTCCTATAATTCACCCCTCCACTTT. Amino acids: CASSYRSSYNSPLHF.

The rearrangement joins TRBV13 to TRBJ2-5; no definite D call. CDR1 is PRHDT, CDR2 FYEKMQ, per germline (reference sequence). With 3 bases removed from V and 1 base from J, the gap between germline ends came to 12 bases. This CDR3 has 15 amino acids. CDR3 in amino acids: CASSFQESIQETQYF. In nucleotides, the CDR3 is TGTGCCAGCAGCTTCCAGGAGTCGATCCAAGAGACCCAGTACTTC.

The chain combines TRBV10-1 with TRBJ2-7; D is uncertain. CDR3 length: 13 residues. V was clipped by 1 base and J by 8 bases, with 12 bases between them. CDR1 and CDR2 (germline): WNHNN, SYGVQD (reference sequence). The CDR3 bases are TGCGCCAGCAGTGAGTGGAAGGACGGACAGCAGTACTTC. This gives the protein CASSEWKDGQQYF.

This clone was counted between two and nine times. The chain couples TRBV7-9 to TRBJ1-4; no firm D call. V was pared by 10 bases and J by 0 bases, with 15 bases between. The V gene's germline CDR1 is SEHNR and CDR2 FQNEAQ (reference sequence). The CDR3 totals 15 residues. The DNA for the CDR3 is TGTGCCACCTCCATTGAGAGGCCAACTAATGAAAAACTGTTTTTT. Translation: CATSIERPTNEKLFF.

This sequence joins TRBV4-3 and TRBJ2-5; tentatively, D is TRBD1 (5 bases). CDR1 LGHNA and CDR2 YSLEER come from the germline V gene. The CDR3 spans 18 residues. Trimming cost V 0 bases and J 5 bases, with 22 bases left between them. DNA of the CDR3: TGCGCCAGCAGCCAAGACTTAATCCCAGGGTCCTTGGGGGAGACCCAGTACTTC. Protein: CASSQDLIPGSLGETQYF.

This clone was detected only a few times. The rearrangement links TRBV6-5 to TRBJ1-2; D perhaps matches TRBD1 (6 bases). Germline lookup yields CDR1 MNHEY and CDR2 SVGAGI. Trimming took off 1 base at V and 4 bases at J, with 10 bases between the two ends. This CDR3 has 14 amino acids. The CDR3, as DNA: TGTGCCAGCAGTTACTTCGGGGACATCTATGGCTACACCTTC. Its translation: CASSYFGDIYGYTF.

V and J are TRBV4-2 and TRBJ2-7; a weak D match, TRBD2 (5 bases). V was cut by 0 bases and J by 2 bases, with 11 bases left in between. CDR1 LGHNA and CDR2 YNFKEQ come from the germline V gene. The CDR3 is 15 amino acids. The CDR3 nucleotides are TGTGCCAGCAGCCAAGATCGGGGATTAACCTACGAGCAGTACTTC. It codes for CASSQDRGLTYEQYF.

The chain carries TRBV6-5 and TRBJ2-1; no clear D. V was cut by 0 bases and J by 6 bases, with 6 bases left in between. The germline gives CDR1 MNHEY, CDR2 SVGAGI. This CDR3 spans 13 amino acids. The CDR3 DNA follows: TGTGCCAGCAGTTACTCTTCCGGCAATGAGCAGTTCTTC. It yields the protein CASSYSSGNEQFF.

V is TRBV7-7 and J is TRBJ2-2; 7 bases are shared with TRBD1. The germline V gene encodes CDR1 SSHAT and CDR2 FNYEAQ (reference sequence). The CDR3 runs to 16 residues. V shed 5 bases and J 0 bases; nucleotides not matched to a gene: 6. This CDR3 reads CASSNLGGANTGELFF. The CDR3 region has the DNA TGTGCCAGCAGCAACTTAGGGGGCGCGAACACCGGGGAGCTGTTTTTT.

The CDR3, as DNA: TGTGCCAGCAGCCAAGATCCCGGGGTTGCGAGGCAGTACTTC. Protein: CASSQDPGVARQYF. This rearrangement joins TRBV4-2 to TRBJ2-7; perhaps TRBD2 as D (5 bases). Trimming took off 0 bases at V and 9 bases at J, with 15 bases between the two ends. This CDR3 contains 14 residues. Germline V gene data show CDR1 as LGHNA and CDR2 as YNFKEQ.

The chain joins TRBV7-6 to TRBJ1-6, with D hard to call. Looked up from germline, CDR1 is SGHVS and CDR2 is FNYEAQ. Trimming took off 4 bases at V and 6 bases at J, with 4 bases between the two ends. This CDR3 spans 12 amino acids. This chain's CDR3 is CASSSTNSPLHF. The DNA for the CDR3 is TGTGCCAGCAGCTCGACTAATTCACCCCTCCACTTT.

The V gene is TRBV19, the J gene TRBJ1-5; D is uncertain. The V gene's germline CDR1 is LNHDA and CDR2 SQIVND (reference sequence). Trimming stripped 1 base from V and 7 bases from J, with 5 bases between. This CDR3 is built from 12 residues. CDR3 region: CASSIVNQPQHF. Written as DNA, the CDR3 is TGTGCCAGTAGTATAGTCAACCAGCCCCAGCATTTT.

This clone was counted between two and nine times. The J gene is TRBJ2-3, the V gene TRBV7-8; 7 bases fit TRBD2. CDR3 length: 19 residues. Per germline, CDR1 SGHVS and CDR2 FQNEAQ. With V trimmed by 3 bases and J by 6 bases, 21 bases remained unmatched. CDR3 region: CASSFIPERQRGGSDTQYF. CDR3 bases: TGTGCCAGCAGCTTTATCCCCGAGAGGCAGCGGGGTGGCTCGGATACGCAGTATTTT.

The rearrangement links TRBV7-2 to TRBJ2-5; weak D call: TRBD2 (5 bases). The germline gives CDR1 SGHTA, CDR2 FQGNSA. This CDR3 is built from 16 residues. The ends were cut back, 7 bases at V and 4 bases at J, with 22 bases in the middle. The CDR3 here is CASTPLRLRGGETQYF. The CDR3 DNA is TGTGCCAGCACCCCGCTTAGATTACGGGGTGGAGAGACCCAGTACTTC.

The chain is built from TRBV29-1 and TRBJ2-7, with 10 bases matching TRBD1. CDR1 SQVTM and CDR2 ANQGSEA come from the germline V gene. V was pared by 8 bases and J by 5 bases, with 9 bases of the junction left unmatched. The CDR3 sequence is 13 residues long. CDR3 in DNA: TGCAGCACCTGGACAGGGGGTAACAACGAGCAGTACTTC. Translating it yields CSTWTGGNNEQYF.

CDR3 sequence (DNA): TGTGCCAGCGGGTTCGGGACAGGGTACGAGCAGTACTTC. Its translation is CASGFGTGYEQYF. The genes are TRBV7-6 and TRBJ2-7; TRBD1 aligns across 9 bases. Trimming at V came to 8 bases and at J to 4 bases, leaving 6 bases not matched to a gene. Germline V CDR1 and CDR2: SGHVS, FNYEAQ. This CDR3 region has 13 residues.

The chain couples TRBV6-5 to TRBJ2-7; D is tentatively TRBD1 or TRBD2 (5 bases each). The V and J ends lost 2 bases and 6 bases respectively, with 8 bases between them. The CDR3 has 12 amino acids. Germline V gene data show CDR1 as MNHEY and CDR2 as SVGAGI. The DNA for the CDR3 is TGTGCCAGCAGTTACGAGGGGCTCGAGCAGTACTTC. Its protein product is CASSYEGLEQYF.

V usage is TRBV2 and J usage is TRBJ1-2, with D unresolved. Looked up from germline, CDR1 is SNHLY and CDR2 is FYNNEI. Between the trimmed V and J ends, which lost 6 bases and 4 bases, there was a span of 9 bases. The CDR3 has 12 residues. The CDR3 region has the DNA TGTGCCAGCAGGGGAAGTAGCTATGGCTACACCTTC. Amino acids: CASRGSSYGYTF.